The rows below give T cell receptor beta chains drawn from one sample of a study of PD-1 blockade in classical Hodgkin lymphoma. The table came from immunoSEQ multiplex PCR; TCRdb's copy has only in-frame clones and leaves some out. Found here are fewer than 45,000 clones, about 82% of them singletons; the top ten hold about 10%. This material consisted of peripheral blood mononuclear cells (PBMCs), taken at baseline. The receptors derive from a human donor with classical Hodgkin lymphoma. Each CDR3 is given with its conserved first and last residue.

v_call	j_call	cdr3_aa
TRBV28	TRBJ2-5	CASSLRGGTQYF
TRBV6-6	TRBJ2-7	CASTASWGFSPYEQYF
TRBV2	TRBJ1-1	CASSDGQGALWNTEAFF
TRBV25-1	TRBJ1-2	CASSPQGSYGYTF
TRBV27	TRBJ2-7	CASSFSYEQYF
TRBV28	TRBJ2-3	CASSSRLTDTQYF
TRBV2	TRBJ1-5	CASSEKGWSNQPQHF
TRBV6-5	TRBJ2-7	CASSYSLEGLSYEQYF
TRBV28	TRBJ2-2	CASSLYSNTGELFF
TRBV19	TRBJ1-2	CASRGAGFGYTF
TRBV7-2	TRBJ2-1	CASSRLAGGSSEQFF
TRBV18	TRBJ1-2	CASSPGTGTYGYTF
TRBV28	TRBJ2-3	CASSLLGTGRTDTQYF
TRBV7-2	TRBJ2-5	CASSLGRYQETQYF
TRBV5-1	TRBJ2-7	CASREGAAYEQYF
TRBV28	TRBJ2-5	CASSLLAGGMYQETQYF
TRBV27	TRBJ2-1	CASSPLAGGYEQFF
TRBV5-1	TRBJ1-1	CASRGQGEAEAFF
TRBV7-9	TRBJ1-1	CASSLMGYDEAFF
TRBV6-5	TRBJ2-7	CASSYSTSRSTYEQYF
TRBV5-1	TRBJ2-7	CASTLQGGSYYEQYF
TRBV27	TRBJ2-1	CASSLGGSEQFF
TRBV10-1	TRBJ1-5	CASSGGVDQPQHF